This T cell receptor beta chain was sequenced for a study of T cell clusters in autoimmune cytopenias. Study-level findings and limits: Primary autoimmune cytopenia patients appeared to lack physiological T cell clusters present in healthy donors.

Multiplex touch-down PCR amplified TRB using TRB-A and TRB-B pools in one tube. TCRdb reprocessed the multiplex PCR reads, keeping one entry per CDR3 protein, no DNA. Its table records about 5,000 distinct CDR3 sequences. Germline assignment: CDR1 LNHDA and CDR2 SQIVND (reference sequence). The CDR3 runs 15 residues. In regard to this clonotype: The antigen remains unidentified.

TRB was amplified from about 270 ng of peripheral blood genomic DNA per sample. This sample was shared with a second study, whose subject was T cell repertoires in aging, cancer and after chemotherapy. That publication notes: Patients with chronic lymphocytic leukemia were sampled before and after fludarabine- or bendamustine-based chemotherapy. Thymic emigration or peripheral T cell expansion may be impaired by lymphoid organ infiltration in hematological cancer.

Sequencing was done on a sample of peripheral blood. V usage is TRBV19 and J usage is TRBJ2-3; with no DNA, the TCRdb D assignment of TRBD2 cannot be verified. The source is a human donor with chronic lymphocytic leukemia. The donor label of this sample is uncertain. The CDR3 spells CASSDGRATTDTQYF. The full variable domain, with the rest looked up from reference TRBV19 and TRBJ2-3, is DGGITQSPKYLFRKEGQNVTLSCEQNLNHDAMYWYRQDPGQGLRLIYYSQIVNDFQKGDIAEGYSVSREKKESFPLTVTSAQKNPTAFYLCASSDGRATTDTQYFGPGTRLTVL.